Listed here is a single TCR beta chain. What it binds is not known. As to treatment: about 20 received Ad26.COV2.S at low or high dose, single or two shots; about 5 received placebo; per-sample allocation not given. After the first vaccine or placebo injection, samples were drawn on day 63. This sample was taken from a study of Ad26.COV2.S vaccination and SARS-CoV-2 variants. On the study more broadly: The donor belonged to the COV1001 Ad26.COV2.S trial arm. Intramuscular Ad26.COV2.S at 5x10^10 or 1x10^11 viral particles. Study-wide points: Total T cell responses, in the TCR breadth and depth analyses, may have been underestimated. Vaccinees showed greater spike-specific TCR breadth than placebo recipients.

With 4 bases clipped from V and 11 bases from J, the junction kept 9 bases outside the gene matches. This CDR3 contains 15 residues. The germline V gene encodes CDR1 GTSNPN and CDR2 SVGIG (reference sequence). Generated by immunoSEQ multiplex PCR, the TCRdb table keeps only in-frame clones and is missing some. The sample has more than 300,000 clones; 88% are singletons. The chain uses TRBV30 and TRBJ1-6, with 12 bases identical to TRBD1. This TCR was recovered from a person between 18 and 59 years old who received the Ad26.COV2.S COVID-19 vaccine or a placebo. The starting material was peripheral blood, obtained in a trial of Ad26.COV2.S vaccine versus placebo. CDR3 region: CAWISGQGAKAPLHF. Here the CDR3 DNA reads TGTGCCTGGATCTCGGGACAGGGGGCCAAAGCACCCCTCCACTTT.